This entry describes one T cell receptor beta chain. Its antigen is not identified. The CDR3 loop spans 16 amino acids. Looked up from germline, CDR1 is SGHDT and CDR2 is YYEEEE. Trimming shortened V by 1 base and J by 0 bases, and 13 bases separated the two germline ends. The source of the sample is a study of graft-versus-host responses after intestinal transplantation. About the research overall: The transplants performed in recipients were multivisceral, liver-intestinal, or isolated intestinal.

Clones were sequenced by immunoSEQ multiplex PCR, and TCRdb holds only the in-frame ones, with some missing. Of around 99,000 clones listed, 90% to 95% are singletons. The V call is TRBV5-6, the J call TRBJ1-1, with D perhaps TRBD1 (5 bases). The receptor was derived from a human donor who received an intestinal transplant. This sample comprised unstimulated CD8+ T cells sorted from spleen or lymph node cells, obtained before intestinal transplant. This CDR3 is CASSLYPGPMNTEAFF. The CDR3, as DNA: TGTGCCAGCAGCTTGTATCCAGGGCCTATGAACACTGAAGCTTTCTTT. Full variable domain (missing parts from reference TRBV5-6 and TRBJ1-1): DAGVTQSPTHLIKTRGQQVTLRCSPKSGHDTVSWYQQALGQGPQFIFQYYEEEERQRGNFPDRFSGHQFPNYSSELNVNALLLGDSALYLCASSLYPGPMNTEAFFGQGTRLTVV.